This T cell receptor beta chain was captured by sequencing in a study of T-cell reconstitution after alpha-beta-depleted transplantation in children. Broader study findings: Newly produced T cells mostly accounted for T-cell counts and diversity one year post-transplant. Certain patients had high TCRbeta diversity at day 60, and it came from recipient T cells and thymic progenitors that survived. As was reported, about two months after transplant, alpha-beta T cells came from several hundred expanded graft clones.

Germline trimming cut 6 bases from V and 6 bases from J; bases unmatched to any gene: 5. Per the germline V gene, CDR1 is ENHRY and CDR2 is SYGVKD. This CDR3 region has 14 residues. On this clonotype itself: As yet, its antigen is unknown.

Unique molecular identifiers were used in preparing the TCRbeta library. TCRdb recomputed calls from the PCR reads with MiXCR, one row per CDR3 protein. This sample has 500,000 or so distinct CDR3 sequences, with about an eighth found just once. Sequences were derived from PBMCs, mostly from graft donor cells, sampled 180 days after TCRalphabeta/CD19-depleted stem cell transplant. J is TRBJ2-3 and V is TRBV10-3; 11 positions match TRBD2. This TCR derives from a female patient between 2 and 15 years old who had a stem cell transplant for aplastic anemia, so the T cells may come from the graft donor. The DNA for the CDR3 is TGTGCCATCAGCCCGACTAGCGGGGTGGATACGCAGTATTTT. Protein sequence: CAISPTSGVDTQYF.